These 24 T cell receptor beta chains came from one sample sequenced in a study of cytomegalovirus exposure and HLA in healthy donors. It was with 60 Vbeta and 13 Jbeta primers that the PCR ran. Profiled with immunoSEQ multiplex PCR; TCRdb holds only in-frame clones, not every one. The sample shows around 150,000 clones, 75% to 80% of them seen only once. Material: PBMCs. Receptors originate from a male donor in good health and CMV-seronegative.

The J gene is TRBJ1-1, the V gene TRBV10-3; 9 bases line up with TRBD1. The CDR3 is 17 amino acids. The V and J ends lost 2 bases and 3 bases, in that order; junction bases with no gene match: 10. CDR1 and CDR2 (germline): ENHRY, SYGVKD. CDR3 nucleotide sequence: TGTGCCATCAGTGAGGTGGGACAGGGCTCCAGGGACACTGAAGCTTTCTTT. Amino acids: CAISEVGQGSRDTEAFF.

The chain couples TRBV7-2 to TRBJ1-2; TRBD1 is a possible D gene (5 bases). The V end lost 6 bases, the J end lost 6 bases, and 23 bases lay between the germline ends. Germline V gene lookup returns CDR1 SGHTA and CDR2 FQGNSA. The CDR3 runs to 16 residues. CDR3 residues: CASSRNPAGQVDGYTF. DNA for the CDR3: TGTGCCAGCAGTCGAAATCCGGCGGGGCAGGTGGATGGCTACACCTTC.

A note on this clone: Other nucleotide sequences in the sample specify the same CDR3. The chain is built from TRBV5-1 and TRBJ1-1, with TRBD1 identical over 8 bases. V lost 3 bases and J lost 4; bases outside the gene matches: 2. Germline V lookup: CDR1 SGHRS, CDR2 YFSETQ. The CDR3 covers 13 residues. In DNA form, the CDR3 reads TGCGCCAGCAGCTACAGGGGGGGCACTGAAGCTTTCTTT. This codes for CASSYRGGTEAFF.

This rearrangement joins TRBV5-6 to TRBJ2-1, with TRBD1 matching 9 bases. Unmatched junction bases numbered 10, after V lost 4 bases and J lost 5 bases. Per germline, CDR1 SGHDT and CDR2 YYEEEE. This CDR3 is 16 amino acids long. The CDR3 nucleotides are TGTGCCAGCAGCGGCGCCGCGGACAGGGGACACAATGAGCAGTTCTTC. Translating gives CASSGAADRGHNEQFF.

This chain's CDR3 is CASSGASGGAGTQYF. DNA of the CDR3: TGTGCCAGCAGTGGGGCTAGCGGGGGGGCAGGTACGCAGTATTTT. This rearrangement joins TRBV6-1 to TRBJ2-3; 12 nucleotides align to TRBD2. The CDR3 covers 15 residues. J lost 8 bases, V lost 4 bases, and 7 bases had no gene match. Germline CDR1 reads MNHNS; CDR2 reads SASEGT.

V usage is TRBV7-3 and J usage is TRBJ1-1; 11 bases align to TRBD1. The CDR3 covers 14 residues. From germline, CDR1 is SGHTA and CDR2 FQGTGA. The V gene end was trimmed by 5 bases and the J gene end by 8 bases; junction bases not matched to a gene: 7. CDR3 loop: CASSPDRGREEAFF. The CDR3, as DNA: TGTGCCAGCAGCCCGGACAGGGGGCGCGAGGAAGCTTTCTTT.

The chain is built from TRBV5-3 and TRBJ1-1; D unresolved. TRBV5-3 is annotated as an ORF whose role is uncertain. V lost 4 bases and J lost 8, with 12 bases in between. The CDR3 loop spans 12 amino acids. CDR3 protein: CARSPGLLEAFF. As DNA, the CDR3 is TGTGCCAGAAGCCCAGGACTACTCGAAGCTTTCTTT.

The rearrangement joins TRBV11-2 to TRBJ2-3; TRBD2 is a possible D gene (6 bases). This CDR3 comprises 14 residues. In germline, CDR1 is SGHAT, CDR2 FQNNGV. Trimming stripped 0 bases from V and 4 bases from J, with 8 bases between. The CDR3 here is CASSLEGGADTQYF. In DNA form, the CDR3 reads TGTGCCAGCAGCTTAGAAGGAGGGGCAGATACGCAGTATTTT.

The chain employs TRBV19 and TRBJ2-7; D perhaps matches TRBD2 (6 bases). V shed 9 bases and J shed 4 bases, with 16 bases lying between them. Germline CDR1 reads LNHDA; CDR2 reads SQIVND (reference sequence). The CDR3 is 13 residues long. The CDR3 sequence is CASSRDSWYEQYF. For the CDR3, the DNA is TGTGCCAGCTCCCGGGACTCTTGGTACGAGCAGTACTTC.

The genes are TRBV19 and TRBJ2-6, with 8 bases matching TRBD1. Germline CDR1 and CDR2: LNHDA and SQIVND (reference sequence). The V and J ends lost 8 bases and 11 bases, in that order; junction bases with no gene match: 8. The CDR3 totals 13 residues. This CDR3 is CASQRDRFYVLTF. Here the CDR3 DNA reads TGTGCCAGTCAAAGGGACAGGTTTTACGTCCTGACTTTC.

This clone was counted between two and nine times. The chain links TRBV7-2 to TRBJ2-3, with 9 bases matching TRBD2. The CDR3 extends over 17 amino acids. Unmatched junction bases numbered 12, after V lost 5 bases and J lost 3 bases. CDR1 and CDR2 from the germline V gene are SGHTA and FQGNSA. The DNA of the CDR3 is TGTGCCAGCAGCCTGGGGCGGGAGGGCCTCAAAACAGATACGCAGTATTTT. Translating it yields CASSLGREGLKTDTQYF.

V is TRBV12-5 and J is TRBJ1-1, with D hard to call. This CDR3 contains 19 residues. Germline CDR1 LGHNT, CDR2 FRNRAP. With 2 bases removed from V and 4 bases from J, the gap between germline ends came to 26 bases. The CDR3 sequence is CASGLFDRRLVDSGTEAFF. In DNA, the CDR3 is TGTGCTAGTGGTTTGTTCGACCGCCGTTTGGTTGATTCGGGCACTGAAGCTTTCTTT.

The chain uses TRBV19 and TRBJ2-1; 12 bases line up with TRBD2. V gave up 6 bases and J gave up 8 bases; unmatched junction bases: 11. The germline V gene has CDR1 LNHDA and CDR2 SQIVND (reference sequence). The CDR3 has 16 amino acids. The CDR3 region is CASSPGLAGPFDEQFF. The DNA of the CDR3 is TGTGCCAGTAGCCCTGGACTAGCGGGGCCTTTCGATGAGCAGTTCTTC. The whole variable domain, remainder taken from reference TRBV19 and TRBJ2-1, is DGGITQSPKYLFRKEGQNVTLSCEQNLNHDAMYWYRQDPGQGLRLIYYSQIVNDFQKGDIAEGYSVSREKKESFPLTVTSAQKNPTAFYLCASSPGLAGPFDEQFFGPGTRLTVL.

The chain employs TRBV5-6 and TRBJ2-3, with 8 bases identical to TRBD2. V shed 4 bases and J 7 bases; nucleotides not matched to a gene: 11. Germline CDR1 and CDR2: SGHDT and YYEEEE. This CDR3 is built from 15 residues. CDR3 region: CASSPPGTRGNTQYF. The CDR3 DNA is TGTGCCAGCAGCCCCCCCGGGACTAGAGGGAATACGCAGTATTTT.

The chain couples TRBV6-5 to TRBJ1-2; D possibly corresponds to TRBD1 (6 bases). CDR3 length: 16 residues. Germline V gives CDR1 MNHEY, CDR2 SVGAGI. The germline V and J ends were trimmed by 0 bases and 0 bases, with 11 bases remaining between them. CDR3 region: CASSYSRTGTNYGYTF. For the CDR3, the DNA is TGTGCCAGCAGTTACTCCCGAACAGGGACTAACTATGGCTACACCTTC.

V gene TRBV7-9 combines with J gene TRBJ1-2; TRBD1 aligns across 11 bases. Trimming took 4 bases from V and 0 from J; bases not matched to a gene: 4. The CDR3 loop spans 16 amino acids. Germline values: CDR1 SEHNR, CDR2 FQNEAQ (reference sequence). The CDR3 nucleotides are TGTGCCAGCAGCTCCCAGGGACAGGGGGCTAACTATGGCTACACCTTC. Translation: CASSSQGQGANYGYTF.

The chain employs TRBV5-6 and TRBJ2-2; TRBD2 matches at 9 bases. V lost 0 bases, J lost 4 bases, and 4 bases stayed unmatched. The CDR3 sequence is 16 residues long. In germline, CDR1 is SGHDT, CDR2 YYEEEE. CDR3 nucleotides: TGTGCCAGCAGCTTGGATCAGCGGGGGGCCACCGGGGAGCTGTTTTTT. Translated, it gives CASSLDQRGATGELFF.

The rearrangement joins TRBV19 to TRBJ2-3; D not certain. Germline loops: CDR1 LNHDA, CDR2 SQIVND (reference sequence). Trimming cost V 3 bases and J 9 bases, with 13 bases left between them. The CDR3 extends over 13 amino acids. As DNA, the CDR3 is TGTGCCAGTAGTATCCCCAGGCTTGGGACGCAGTATTTT. It is translated as CASSIPRLGTQYF.

The chain is built from TRBV7-2 and TRBJ2-5, with 7 bases matching TRBD1. V shed 5 bases and J 0 bases; nucleotides not matched to a gene: 3. Per germline, CDR1 SGHTA and CDR2 FQGNSA. CDR3 length: 14 amino acids. The CDR3 sequence: CASSVTGNQETQYF. The CDR3 bases are TGTGCCAGCAGCGTGACAGGGAACCAAGAGACCCAGTACTTC. Supplemented by reference TRBV7-2 and TRBJ2-5, the full variable domain reads GAGVSQSPSNKVTEKGKDVELRCDPISGHTALYWYRQSLGQGLEFLIYFQGNSAPDKSGLPSDRFSAERTGGSVSTLTIQRTQQEDSAVYLCASSVTGNQETQYFGPGTRLLVL.

This sequence joins TRBV9 and TRBJ2-1; 12 bases align to TRBD2. The CDR3 extends over 20 amino acids. With V trimmed by 3 bases and J by 6 bases, 19 bases remained unmatched. The germline V gene encodes CDR1 SGDLS and CDR2 YYNGEE. CDR3 residues: CASSDSRGLAGGPLSNEQFF. In DNA, the CDR3 is TGTGCCAGCAGCGATTCCAGAGGGCTAGCGGGGGGGCCATTATCCAATGAGCAGTTCTTC.

The V and J genes are TRBV6-5 and TRBJ2-1; perhaps TRBD2 as D (5 bases). The CDR3 is made up of 13 amino acids. The germline V gene has CDR1 MNHEY and CDR2 SVGAGI. V lost 8 bases, J lost 8 bases, and 16 bases lay in between. The CDR3 DNA is TGTGCCAGCGGTTTCGGGGTGCTGGATGAGCAGTTCTTC. Translation gives CASGFGVLDEQFF.

This rearrangement joins TRBV5-1 to TRBJ2-5, with a possible D match to TRBD1 (6 bases). The CDR3 loop spans 16 amino acids. Trimming took off 0 bases at V and 3 bases at J, with 15 bases between the two ends. The germline CDR1 and CDR2 sequences are SGHRS and YFSETQ. The CDR3 sequence: CASSLGVPGQKETQYF. In DNA, the CDR3 is TGCGCCAGCAGCTTGGGAGTACCGGGACAAAAAGAGACCCAGTACTTC.

J is TRBJ1-2 and V is TRBV29-1; D ambiguous. The V end was cut by 8 bases, the J end by 3 bases, with 16 bases between. Looked up from germline, CDR1 is SQVTM and CDR2 is ANQGSEA. The CDR3 is made up of 13 amino acids. The CDR3 here is CSSSGGWDYGYTF. The CDR3, as DNA: TGCAGCTCCTCGGGAGGATGGGACTATGGCTACACCTTC.

This clone has more than one count but fewer than ten. This sequence joins TRBV9 and TRBJ2-7; D is ambiguous. This CDR3 comprises 12 residues. Germline-derived CDR1 and CDR2 are SGDLS and YYNGEE. The V end was cut by 2 bases, the J end by 3 bases, with 6 bases between. The CDR3, as DNA: TGTGCCAGCAGCGTCTCAGACTACGAGCAGTACTTC. Translated: CASSVSDYEQYF.